Here is one T cell receptor (beta chain) with its context. The source of the sample is a study of blood T cells in healthy people across ages. In germline, CDR1 is SGHNT, CDR2 YYREEE (reference sequence). Unmatched junction bases numbered 9, after V lost 5 bases and J lost 1 base. The CDR3 totals 19 residues. Together with a sample-barcoded 5' primer, a J-beta primer mix was included in a second PCR lasting about 7 to 12 cycles. Each CDR3 protein is one row after TCRdb ran MiXCR on the 5' RACE reads. The table shows 500,000 to 700,000 distinct CDR3 sequences, with about 30% occurring only once. The TCR comes from a woman at least 80 years old in good health. The chain couples TRBV5-4 to TRBJ2-1; 16 nucleotides agree with TRBD2. Source material: blood. CDR3: CASRRGTSGGARSYNEQFF. The CDR3 DNA sequence: TGTGCCAGCAGGCGGGGGACTAGCGGGGGGGCCAGATCCTACAATGAGCAGTTCTTC. Full variable domain (outside the CDR3, taken from reference TRBV5-4 and TRBJ2-1): ETGVTQSPTHLIKTRGQQVTLRCSSQSGHNTVSWYQQALGQGPQFIFQYYREEENGRGNFPPRFSGLQFPNYSSELNVNALELDDSALYLCASRRGTSGGARSYNEQFFGPGTRLTVL.